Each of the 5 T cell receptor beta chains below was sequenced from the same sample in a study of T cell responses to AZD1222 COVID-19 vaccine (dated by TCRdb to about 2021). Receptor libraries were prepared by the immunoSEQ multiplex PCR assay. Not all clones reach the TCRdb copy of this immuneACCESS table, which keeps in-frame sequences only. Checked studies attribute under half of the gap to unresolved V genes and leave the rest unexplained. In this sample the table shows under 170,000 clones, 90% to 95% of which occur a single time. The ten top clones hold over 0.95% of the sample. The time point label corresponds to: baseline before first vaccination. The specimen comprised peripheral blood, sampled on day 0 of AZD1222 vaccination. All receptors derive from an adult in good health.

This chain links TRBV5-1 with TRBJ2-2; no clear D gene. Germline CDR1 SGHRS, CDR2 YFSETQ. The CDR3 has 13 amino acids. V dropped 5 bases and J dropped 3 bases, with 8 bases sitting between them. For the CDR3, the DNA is TGCGCCAGCAGTTTTGACGACACCGGGGAGCTGTTTTTT. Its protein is CASSFDDTGELFF.

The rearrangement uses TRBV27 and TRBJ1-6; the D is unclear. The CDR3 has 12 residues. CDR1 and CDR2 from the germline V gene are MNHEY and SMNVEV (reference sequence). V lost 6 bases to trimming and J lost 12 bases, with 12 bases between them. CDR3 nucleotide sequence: TGTGCCAGCAGATTCCAATTCGGACCCCTCCACTTT. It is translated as CASRFQFGPLHF.

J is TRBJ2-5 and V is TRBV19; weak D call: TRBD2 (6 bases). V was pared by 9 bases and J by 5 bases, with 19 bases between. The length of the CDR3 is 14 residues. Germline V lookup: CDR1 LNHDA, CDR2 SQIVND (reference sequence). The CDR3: CARLRTGVKETQYF. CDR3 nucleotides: TGTGCCAGACTCAGAACGGGGGTCAAGGAGACCCAGTACTTC.

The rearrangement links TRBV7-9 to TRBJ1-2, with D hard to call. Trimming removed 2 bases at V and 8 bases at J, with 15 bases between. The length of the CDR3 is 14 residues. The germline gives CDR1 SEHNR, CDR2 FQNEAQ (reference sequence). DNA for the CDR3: TGTGCCAGCAGCTTAATACCCGGGAATGAGGGCTACACCTTC. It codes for CASSLIPGNEGYTF.

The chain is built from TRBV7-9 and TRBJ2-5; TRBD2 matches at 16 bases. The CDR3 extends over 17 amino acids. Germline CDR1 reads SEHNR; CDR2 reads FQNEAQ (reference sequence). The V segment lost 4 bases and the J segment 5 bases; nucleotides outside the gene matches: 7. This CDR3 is CASSSGLAGGPWETQYF. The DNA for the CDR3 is TGTGCCAGCAGCTCGGGACTAGCGGGGGGGCCGTGGGAGACCCAGTACTTC.